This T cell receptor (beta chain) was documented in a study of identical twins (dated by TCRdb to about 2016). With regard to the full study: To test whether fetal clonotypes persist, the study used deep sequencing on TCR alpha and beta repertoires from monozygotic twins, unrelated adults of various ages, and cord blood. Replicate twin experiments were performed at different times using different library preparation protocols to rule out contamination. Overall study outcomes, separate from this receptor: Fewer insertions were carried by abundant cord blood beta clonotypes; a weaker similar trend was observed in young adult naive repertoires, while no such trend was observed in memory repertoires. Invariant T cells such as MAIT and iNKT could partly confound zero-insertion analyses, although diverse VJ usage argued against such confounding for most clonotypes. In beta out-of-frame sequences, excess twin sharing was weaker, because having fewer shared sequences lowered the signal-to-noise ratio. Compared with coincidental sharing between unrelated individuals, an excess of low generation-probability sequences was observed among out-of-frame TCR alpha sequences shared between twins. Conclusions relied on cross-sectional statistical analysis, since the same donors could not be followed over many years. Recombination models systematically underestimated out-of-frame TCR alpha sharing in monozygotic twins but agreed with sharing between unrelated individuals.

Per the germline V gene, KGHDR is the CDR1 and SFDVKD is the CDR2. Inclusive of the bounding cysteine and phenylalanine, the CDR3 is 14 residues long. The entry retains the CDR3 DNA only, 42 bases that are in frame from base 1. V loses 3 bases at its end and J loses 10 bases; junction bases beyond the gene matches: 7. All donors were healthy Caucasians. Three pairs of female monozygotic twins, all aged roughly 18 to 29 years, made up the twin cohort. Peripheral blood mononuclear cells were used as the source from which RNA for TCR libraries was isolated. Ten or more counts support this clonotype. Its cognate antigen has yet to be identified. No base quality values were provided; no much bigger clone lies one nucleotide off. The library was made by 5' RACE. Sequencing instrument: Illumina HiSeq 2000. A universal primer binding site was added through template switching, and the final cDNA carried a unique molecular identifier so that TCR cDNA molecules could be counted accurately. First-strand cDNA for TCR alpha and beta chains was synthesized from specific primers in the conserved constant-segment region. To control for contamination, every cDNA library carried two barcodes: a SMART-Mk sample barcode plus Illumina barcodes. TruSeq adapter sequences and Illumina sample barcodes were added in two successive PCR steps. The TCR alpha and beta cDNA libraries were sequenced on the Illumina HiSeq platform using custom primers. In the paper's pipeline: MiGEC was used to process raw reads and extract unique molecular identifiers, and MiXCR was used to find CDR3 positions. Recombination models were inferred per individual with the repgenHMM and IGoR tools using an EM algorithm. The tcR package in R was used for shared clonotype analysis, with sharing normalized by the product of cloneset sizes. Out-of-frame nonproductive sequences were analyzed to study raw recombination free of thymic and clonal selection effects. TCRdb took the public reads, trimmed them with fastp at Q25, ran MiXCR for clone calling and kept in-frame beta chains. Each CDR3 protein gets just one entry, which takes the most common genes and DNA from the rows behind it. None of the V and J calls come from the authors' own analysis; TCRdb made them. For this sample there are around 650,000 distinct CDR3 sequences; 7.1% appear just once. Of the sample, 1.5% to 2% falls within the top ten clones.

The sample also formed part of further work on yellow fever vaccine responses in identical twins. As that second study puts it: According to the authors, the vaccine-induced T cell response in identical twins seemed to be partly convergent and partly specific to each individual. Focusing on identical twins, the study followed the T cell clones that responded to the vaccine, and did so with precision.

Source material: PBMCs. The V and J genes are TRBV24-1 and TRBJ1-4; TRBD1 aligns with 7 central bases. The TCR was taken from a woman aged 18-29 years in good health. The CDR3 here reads CATSDLGQPGKLFF. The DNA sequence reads TGTGCCACCAGTGATCTGGGACAGCCAGGAAAACTGTTTTTT.